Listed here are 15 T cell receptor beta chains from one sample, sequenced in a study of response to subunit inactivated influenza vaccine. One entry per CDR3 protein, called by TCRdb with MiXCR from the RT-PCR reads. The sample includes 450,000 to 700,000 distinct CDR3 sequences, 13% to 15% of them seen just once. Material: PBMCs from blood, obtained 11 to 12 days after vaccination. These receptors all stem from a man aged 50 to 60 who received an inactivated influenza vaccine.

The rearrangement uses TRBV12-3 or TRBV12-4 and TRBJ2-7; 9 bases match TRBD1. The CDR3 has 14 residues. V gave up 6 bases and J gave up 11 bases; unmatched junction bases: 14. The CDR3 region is CASSQARRTGEKYF. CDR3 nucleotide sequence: TGTGCCAGCAGCCAAGCCCGAAGGACAGGGGAAAAGTACTTC.

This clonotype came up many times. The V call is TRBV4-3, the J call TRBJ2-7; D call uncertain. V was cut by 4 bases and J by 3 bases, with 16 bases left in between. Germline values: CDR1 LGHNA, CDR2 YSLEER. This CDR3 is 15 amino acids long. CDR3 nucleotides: TGCGCCAGCAGCCCCTCTCCGGGTTTTGGCTACGAGCAGTACTTC. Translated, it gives CASSPSPGFGYEQYF.

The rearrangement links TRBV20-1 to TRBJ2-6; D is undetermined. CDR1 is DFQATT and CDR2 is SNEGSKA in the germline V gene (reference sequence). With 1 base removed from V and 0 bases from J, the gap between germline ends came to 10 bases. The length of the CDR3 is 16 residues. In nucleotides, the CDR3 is TGCAGTGCTAGAGTTTTCGGTGACTCTGGGGCCAACGTCCTGACTTTC. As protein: CSARVFGDSGANVLTF.

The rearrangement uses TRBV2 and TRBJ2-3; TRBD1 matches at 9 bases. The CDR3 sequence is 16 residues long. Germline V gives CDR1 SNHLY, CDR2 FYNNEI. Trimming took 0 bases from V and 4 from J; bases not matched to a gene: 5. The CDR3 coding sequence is TGTGCCAGCAGTGAAGCCCACAGGGGGCCGGCAGATACGCAGTATTTT. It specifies CASSEAHRGPADTQYF. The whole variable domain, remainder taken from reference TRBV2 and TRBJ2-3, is EPEVTQTPSHQVTQMGQEVILRCVPISNHLYFYWYRQILGQKVEFLVSFYNNEISEKSEIFDDQFSVERPDGSNFTLKIRSTKLEDSAMYFCASSEAHRGPADTQYFGPGTRLTVL.

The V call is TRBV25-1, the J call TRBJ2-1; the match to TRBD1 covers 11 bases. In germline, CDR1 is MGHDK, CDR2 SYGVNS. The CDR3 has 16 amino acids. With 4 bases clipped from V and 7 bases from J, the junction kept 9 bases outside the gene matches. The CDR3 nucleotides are TGTGCCAGCAGTGGTTGGACAGGGGGCGATAAAAATGAGCAGTTCTTC. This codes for CASSGWTGGDKNEQFF. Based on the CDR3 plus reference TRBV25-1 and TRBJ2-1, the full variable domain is EADIYQTPRYLVIGTGKKITLECSQTMGHDKMYWYQQDPGMELHLIHYSYGVNSTEKGDLSSESTVSRIRTEHFPLTLESARPSHTSQYLCASSGWTGGDKNEQFFGPGTRLTVL.

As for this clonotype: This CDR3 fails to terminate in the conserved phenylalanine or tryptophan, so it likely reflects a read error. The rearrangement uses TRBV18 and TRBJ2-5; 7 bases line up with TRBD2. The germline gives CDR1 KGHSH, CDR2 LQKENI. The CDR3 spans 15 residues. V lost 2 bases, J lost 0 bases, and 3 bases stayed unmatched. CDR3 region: CASSPTAGYQETQYS. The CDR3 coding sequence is TGTGCCAGCTCACCAACAGCGGGGTACCAAGAGACCCAGTACTCC.

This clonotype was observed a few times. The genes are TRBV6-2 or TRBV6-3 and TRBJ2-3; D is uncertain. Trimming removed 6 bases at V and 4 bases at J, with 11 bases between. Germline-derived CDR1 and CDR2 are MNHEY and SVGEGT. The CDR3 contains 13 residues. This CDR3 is CASRSPGPDTQYF. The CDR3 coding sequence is TGTGCCAGCAGAAGCCCCGGTCCAGATACGCAGTATTTT.

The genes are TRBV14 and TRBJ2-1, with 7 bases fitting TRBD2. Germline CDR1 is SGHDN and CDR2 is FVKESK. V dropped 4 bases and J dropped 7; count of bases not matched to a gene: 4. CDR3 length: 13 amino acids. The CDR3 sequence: CASSPLAYNEQFF. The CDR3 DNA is TGTGCCAGCAGCCCACTAGCGTATAATGAGCAGTTCTTC.

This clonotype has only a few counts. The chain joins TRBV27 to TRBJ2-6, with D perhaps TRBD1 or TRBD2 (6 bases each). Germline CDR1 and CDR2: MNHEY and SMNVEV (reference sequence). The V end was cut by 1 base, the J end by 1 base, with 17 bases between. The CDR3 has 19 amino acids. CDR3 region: CASSLFLGQGTSGANVLTF. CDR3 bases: TGTGCCAGCAGTTTATTTCTCGGGCAGGGGACTTCTGGGGCCAACGTCCTGACTTTC.

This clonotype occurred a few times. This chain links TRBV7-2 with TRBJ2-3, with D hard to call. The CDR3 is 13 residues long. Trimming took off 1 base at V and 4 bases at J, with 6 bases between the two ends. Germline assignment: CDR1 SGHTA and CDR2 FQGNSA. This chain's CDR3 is CASSLGMADTQYF. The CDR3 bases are TGTGCCAGCAGCTTAGGAATGGCAGATACGCAGTATTTT. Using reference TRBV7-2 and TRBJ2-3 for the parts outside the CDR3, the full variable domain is GAGVSQSPSNKVTEKGKDVELRCDPISGHTALYWYRQSLGQGLEFLIYFQGNSAPDKSGLPSDRFSAERTGGSVSTLTIQRTQQEDSAVYLCASSLGMADTQYFGPGTRLTVL.

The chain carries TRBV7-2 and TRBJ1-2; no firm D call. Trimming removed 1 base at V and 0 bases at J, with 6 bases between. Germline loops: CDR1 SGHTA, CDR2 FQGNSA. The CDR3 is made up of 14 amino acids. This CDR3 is CASSLVHPNYGYTF. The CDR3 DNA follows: TGTGCCAGCAGCTTAGTTCATCCTAACTATGGCTACACCTTC. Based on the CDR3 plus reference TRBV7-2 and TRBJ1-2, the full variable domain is GAGVSQSPSNKVTEKGKDVELRCDPISGHTALYWYRQSLGQGLEFLIYFQGNSAPDKSGLPSDRFSAERTGGSVSTLTIQRTQQEDSAVYLCASSLVHPNYGYTFGSGTRLTVV.

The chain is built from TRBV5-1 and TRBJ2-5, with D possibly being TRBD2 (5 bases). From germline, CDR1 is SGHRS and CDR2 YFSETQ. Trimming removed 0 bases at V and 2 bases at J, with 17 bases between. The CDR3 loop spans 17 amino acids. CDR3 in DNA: TGCGCCAGCAGCTTGGAAGGTGTGGCACTAGTTCAAGAGACCCAGTACTTC. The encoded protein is CASSLEGVALVQETQYF. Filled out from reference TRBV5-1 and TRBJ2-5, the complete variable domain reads KAGVTQTPRYLIKTRGQQVTLSCSPISGHRSVSWYQQTPGQGLQFLFEYFSETQRNKGNFPGRFSGRQFSNSRSEMNVSTLELGDSALYLCASSLEGVALVQETQYFGPGTRLLVL.

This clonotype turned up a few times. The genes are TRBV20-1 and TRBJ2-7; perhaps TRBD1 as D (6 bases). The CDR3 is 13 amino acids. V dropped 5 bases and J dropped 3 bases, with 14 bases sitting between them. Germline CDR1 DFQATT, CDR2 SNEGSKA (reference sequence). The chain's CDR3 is CSALGTINYEQYF. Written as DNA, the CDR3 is TGCAGTGCTCTCGGGACAATCAACTACGAGCAGTACTTC.

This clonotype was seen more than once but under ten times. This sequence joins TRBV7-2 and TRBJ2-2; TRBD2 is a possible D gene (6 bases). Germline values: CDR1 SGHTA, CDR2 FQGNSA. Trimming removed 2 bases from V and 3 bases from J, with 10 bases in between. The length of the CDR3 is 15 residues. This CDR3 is CASSLYGSHTGELFF. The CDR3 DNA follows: TGTGCCAGCAGCTTATACGGGAGCCACACCGGGGAGCTGTTTTTT.

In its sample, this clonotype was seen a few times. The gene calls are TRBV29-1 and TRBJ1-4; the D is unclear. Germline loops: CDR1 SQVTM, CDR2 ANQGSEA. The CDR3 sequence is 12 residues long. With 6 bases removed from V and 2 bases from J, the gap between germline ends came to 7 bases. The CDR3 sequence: CSVRPTNEKLFF. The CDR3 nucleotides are TGCAGCGTAAGACCGACTAATGAAAAACTGTTTTTT. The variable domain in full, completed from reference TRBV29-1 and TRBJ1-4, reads SAVISQKPSRDICQRGTSLTIQCQVDSQVTMMFWYRQQPGQSLTLIATANQGSEATYESGFVIDKFPISRPNLTFSTLTVSNMSPEDSSIYLCSVRPTNEKLFFGSGTQLSVL.